Below are 30 T cell receptor beta chains sequenced from a single sample in a study of blood T cell repertoires in COVID-19. TCRdb's copy holds only in-frame clones and misses some; the assay was immunoSEQ multiplex PCR. The sample lists 180,000 or so clones; 70% to 90% were seen once. Sequencing was done on a sample of peripheral blood. The receptors shown here come from a man in his sixties with acute or convalescent COVID-19.

The V and J genes are TRBV4-2 and TRBJ2-2; D not certain. This CDR3 contains 16 residues. Per germline, CDR1 LGHNA and CDR2 YNFKEQ. The V and J ends lost 0 bases and 1 base respectively, with 9 bases between them. The CDR3 loop is CASSQEIAVNTGELFF. The CDR3 region has the DNA TGTGCCAGCAGCCAAGAAATCGCAGTGAACACCGGGGAGCTGTTTTTT.

V and J are TRBV9 and TRBJ1-1; D is uncertain. The CDR3 spans 17 residues. Per the germline V gene, CDR1 is SGDLS and CDR2 is YYNGEE. The V end lost 4 bases, the J end lost 3 bases, and 22 bases lay between the germline ends. As DNA, the CDR3 is TGTGCCAGCAGCCCTTACCACACACCGGACGGGGACACTGAAGCTTTCTTT. Translating it yields CASSPYHTPDGDTEAFF.

The J gene is TRBJ2-7, the V gene TRBV6-2 or TRBV6-3, with a possible D match to TRBD2 (6 bases). V was cut by 6 bases and J by 3 bases, with 12 bases left in between. The CDR3 covers 13 residues. CDR1 MNHEY and CDR2 SVGEGT come from the germline V gene. The DNA of the CDR3 is TGTGCCAGCAGACCTACTAGCAACTACGAGCAGTACTTC. This codes for CASRPTSNYEQYF.

Note on this clone: The same CDR3 also results from other DNA sequences found in this sample. The chain is built from TRBV3-1 (or the pseudogene TRBV3-2) and TRBJ1-4; D call uncertain. Germline-derived CDR1 and CDR2 are LGHDT and YNNKEL (reference sequence). The CDR3 totals 16 residues. V was cut by 3 bases and J by 8 bases, with 19 bases left in between. CDR3 DNA sequence: TGTGCCAGCAGCCATCTCGGGGAGGGAAATACCGAAAAACTGTTTTTT. Translation: CASSHLGEGNTEKLFF.

The chain has TRBV5-6 and TRBJ2-1, with 8 nucleotides matching TRBD1. Germline loops: CDR1 SGHDT, CDR2 YYEEEE. V trimming: 0 bases; J trimming: 9 bases; junction bases outside the gene matches: 11. The CDR3 has 16 residues. This CDR3 reads CASSLDPGQDPGEQFF. Written as DNA, the CDR3 is TGTGCCAGCAGCTTGGACCCGGGACAGGACCCGGGTGAGCAGTTCTTC.

V usage is TRBV6-6 and J usage is TRBJ1-1; D not resolved. CDR1 and CDR2 (germline): MNHNY, SVGAGI (reference sequence). This CDR3 is 15 amino acids long. Deletions cut 5 bases from V and 0 bases from J, with 13 bases between. The CDR3 coding sequence is TGTGCCAGCAGTCGGGAACAGAGATTGAACACTGAAGCTTTCTTT. It yields the protein CASSREQRLNTEAFF.

This CDR3 is CASSLFGLAGAGGELFF. In DNA form, the CDR3 reads TGTGCCAGCAGTTTATTCGGACTAGCGGGAGCCGGCGGGGAGCTGTTTTTT. V gene TRBV28 combines with J gene TRBJ2-2; TRBD2 aligns across 13 bases. CDR1 and CDR2 (germline): MDHEN, SYDVKM. Trimming cost V 1 base and J 7 bases; bases outside gene matches: 6. The CDR3 has 17 amino acids.

The chain joins TRBV4-1 to TRBJ2-5; 11 bases fit TRBD2. The CDR3 is 15 residues long. V lost 1 base, J lost 3 bases, and 1 base stayed unmatched. Looked up from germline, CDR1 is MGHRA and CDR2 is YSYEKL. The CDR3 coding sequence is TGCGCCAGCAGCCAAGGGGGACTAGCGGAAGAGACCCAGTACTTC. Its protein is CASSQGGLAEETQYF.

This clone has more than one count but fewer than ten. The gene calls are TRBV20-1 and TRBJ2-7; D not resolved. With 2 bases removed from V and 4 bases from J, the gap between germline ends came to 6 bases. CDR1 DFQATT and CDR2 SNEGSKA come from the germline V gene (reference sequence). The CDR3 covers 11 residues. The DNA for the CDR3 is TGCAGTGCTAGATACGAGTACGAGCAGTACTTC. It codes for CSARYEYEQYF.

J is TRBJ1-1 and V is TRBV12-5; TRBD1 matches 7 bases. V trimming: 3 bases; J trimming: 4 bases; junction bases outside the gene matches: 8. The CDR3 is made up of 15 amino acids. Germline V gene lookup returns CDR1 LGHNT and CDR2 FRNRAP. The DNA of the CDR3 is TGTGCTAGTGGTTTTTCCGACAGGGTCGGCACTGAAGCTTTCTTT. Its protein product is CASGFSDRVGTEAFF. Filled out from reference TRBV12-5 and TRBJ1-1, the complete variable domain reads DARVTQTPRHKVTEMGQEVTMRCQPILGHNTVFWYRQTMMQGLELLAYFRNRAPLDDSGMPKDRFSAEMPDATLATLKIQPSEPRDSAVYFCASGFSDRVGTEAFFGQGTRLTVV.

This clone was counted a few times. The J gene is TRBJ1-4, the V gene TRBV5-8; D is unclear. The germline CDR1 and CDR2 sequences are SGHTS and YDEGEE. The CDR3 totals 15 residues. V lost 1 base, J lost 2 bases, and 9 bases lay in between. The CDR3 spells CASSLSGRTNEKLFF. The DNA for the CDR3 is TGTGCCAGCAGCTTGTCCGGGAGGACTAATGAAAAACTGTTTTTT. The full variable domain, its missing parts supplied by reference TRBV5-8 and TRBJ1-4, is EAGVTQSPTHLIKTRGQQATLRCSPISGHTSVYWYQQALGLGLQFLLWYDEGEERNRGNFPPRFSGRQFPNYSSELNVNALELEDSALYLCASSLSGRTNEKLFFGSGTQLSVL.

The sample holds a few counts of this clone. The rearrangement uses TRBV3-1 (or the pseudogene TRBV3-2) and TRBJ2-7; tentatively, D is TRBD2 (5 bases). The CDR3 loop spans 16 amino acids. The germline gives CDR1 LGHDT, CDR2 YNNKEL (reference sequence). V gave up 4 bases and J gave up 1 base, with 17 bases separating them. The DNA for the CDR3 is TGTGCCAGCAGCCGCTGGTTGAGGCGGGTGTCCTACGAGCAGTACTTC. This encodes CASSRWLRRVSYEQYF.

Details on this clone: One end of the junction does not line up with germline, which may come from a read error. The rearrangement uses TRBV7-7 and TRBJ2-1; D unresolved. The V gene's germline CDR1 is SSHAT and CDR2 FNYEAQ (reference sequence). The CDR3 consists of 16 residues. DNA of the CDR3: TGTGCTAGCAGCCCCATAGTCCTCACTCTTATCAATGAGCAGTTCTTC. It yields the protein CASSPIVLTLINEQFF.

This chain joins TRBV28 and TRBJ1-5; 10 bases match TRBD1. The J segment lost 7 bases and the V segment lost 4 bases, leaving 7 bases of the junction unmatched. The CDR3 has 15 amino acids. Germline lookup yields CDR1 MDHEN and CDR2 SYDVKM. The CDR3: CASSSGTGDGQPQHF. In nucleotides, the CDR3 is TGTGCCAGCAGTTCCGGGACAGGGGACGGGCAGCCCCAGCATTTT.

Only one count was recorded for this clone. The V gene is TRBV27, the J gene TRBJ2-4; D is perhaps TRBD1 (6 bases). V lost 2 bases and J 1 base, leaving 12 bases between the germline ends. CDR3 length equals 16 residues. CDR1 is MNHEY, CDR2 SMNVEV, per germline (reference sequence). The CDR3 bases are TGTGCCAGCAGTTTAGGGCAGGGGAGTGCCAAAAACATTCAGTACTTC. Translated, it gives CASSLGQGSAKNIQYF.

The chain is built from TRBV6-5 and TRBJ2-7, with 7 bases fitting TRBD2. Germline CDR1 MNHEY, CDR2 SVGAGI. The CDR3 covers 15 residues. Unmatched junction bases numbered 8, after V lost 6 bases and J lost 0 bases. CDR3 DNA sequence: TGTGCCAGCAGCCCAATAGCGGGTTACTCCTACGAGCAGTACTTC. It codes for CASSPIAGYSYEQYF.

The V gene is TRBV19, the J gene TRBJ1-5; D gene ambiguous. This CDR3 has 14 amino acids. Trimming pared 1 base from V and 1 base from J, leaving 5 bases between. CDR1 and CDR2 (germline): LNHDA, SQIVND (reference sequence). Here the CDR3 reads CASSIGQSNQPQHF. Here the CDR3 DNA reads TGTGCCAGTAGTATAGGCCAGAGCAATCAGCCCCAGCATTTT.

The chain is built from TRBV18 and TRBJ1-4; possibly TRBD1 for D (6 bases). Germline V gene sequence: CDR1 KGHSH, CDR2 LQKENI. CDR3 size: 18 residues. V lost 2 bases and J 0 bases, leaving 16 bases between the germline ends. CDR3 coding DNA: TGTGCCAGCTCACCAACAAGAATCGGACAGACAACTAATGAAAAACTGTTTTTT. Translated: CASSPTRIGQTTNEKLFF.

The chain carries TRBV5-1 and TRBJ2-1, with TRBD2 identical over 10 bases. J lost 2 bases, V lost 4 bases, and 3 bases had no gene match. Germline V CDR1 and CDR2: SGHRS, YFSETQ. This CDR3 spans 15 amino acids. The CDR3 is CASSPGTSAYNEQFF. The DNA of the CDR3 is TGCGCCAGCAGCCCCGGGACTAGCGCCTACAATGAGCAGTTCTTC.

This chain connects TRBV6-5 to TRBJ1-2, with 8 nucleotides matching TRBD1. The CDR3 sequence is 12 residues long. The germline V gene encodes CDR1 MNHEY and CDR2 SVGAGI. With 2 bases clipped from V and 8 bases from J, the junction kept 1 base outside the gene matches. CDR3 region: CASSYGQGGYTF. The CDR3 bases are TGTGCCAGCAGTTACGGACAGGGCGGCTACACCTTC.

V and J are TRBV6-2 or TRBV6-3 and TRBJ1-1; 8 bases map to TRBD1. The CDR3 length is 16 residues. V shed 4 bases and J 0 bases; nucleotides not matched to a gene: 7. The germline CDR1 and CDR2 sequences are MNHEY and SVGEGT. The CDR3 loop is CASSWDRRNLNTEAFF. The DNA for the CDR3 is TGTGCCAGCAGTTGGGACAGGAGGAATCTGAACACTGAAGCTTTCTTT.

This chain uses TRBV18 with TRBJ1-1, with D unclear. The CDR3 spans 13 residues. V lost 4 bases and J lost 1, with 7 bases in between. Germline CDR1 and CDR2: KGHSH and LQKENI. Here the CDR3 DNA reads TGTGCCAGCTCACGAGGGCCGAACACTGAAGCTTTCTTT. This sequence encodes CASSRGPNTEAFF.

The rearrangement links TRBV7-8 to TRBJ1-6, with TRBD1 matching 9 bases. The CDR3 totals 19 residues. Germline lookup yields CDR1 SGHVS and CDR2 FQNEAQ. V lost 1 base and J lost 0; bases outside the gene matches: 7. The CDR3 protein is CASSLDRGRTSSYNSPLHF. CDR3 nucleotide sequence: TGTGCCAGCAGCTTAGACAGGGGGCGGACGTCCTCCTATAATTCACCCCTCCACTTT. Filled out from reference TRBV7-8 and TRBJ1-6, the complete variable domain reads GAGVSQSPRYKVAKRGQDVALRCDPISGHVSLFWYQQALGQGPEFLTYFQNEAQLDKSGLPSDRFFAERPEGSVSTLKIQRTQQEDSAVYLCASSLDRGRTSSYNSPLHFGNGTRLTVT.

The V call is TRBV5-1, the J call TRBJ2-1, with D tentatively TRBD2 (5 bases). The CDR3 is 16 residues long. Germline values: CDR1 SGHRS, CDR2 YFSETQ. Trimming took off 0 bases at V and 3 bases at J, with 13 bases between the two ends. CDR3 loop: CASSLAVVANYNEQFF. The CDR3 DNA reads as TGCGCCAGCAGCTTGGCCGTAGTAGCGAACTACAATGAGCAGTTCTTC.

This rearrangement joins TRBV5-4 to TRBJ2-5; 10 bases map to TRBD2. V gave up 4 bases and J gave up 4 bases; unmatched junction bases: 7. The CDR3 is 15 amino acids. Germline V gene lookup returns CDR1 SGHNT and CDR2 YYREEE (reference sequence). For the CDR3, the DNA is TGTGCCAGCAGCCCTAGCGGGGGAGAAGGAGAGACCCAGTACTTC. Protein sequence: CASSPSGGEGETQYF.

The chain carries TRBV18 and TRBJ2-5; D not certain. The length of the CDR3 is 13 residues. Per the germline V gene, CDR1 is KGHSH and CDR2 is LQKENI. The V and J ends lost 4 bases and 4 bases respectively, with 10 bases between them. The CDR3 loop reads CASSRSGGETQYF. In DNA, the CDR3 is TGTGCCAGCTCACGTTCCGGCGGAGAGACCCAGTACTTC.

Only one count was recorded for this clone. V is TRBV10-3 and J is TRBJ2-2; a possible D gene is TRBD1 (6 bases). Trimming left V 10 bases short and J 0 bases short, with 15 bases between. Germline lookup yields CDR1 ENHRY and CDR2 SYGVKD. The CDR3 has 15 amino acids. The CDR3 protein is CASRTDLANTGELFF. CDR3 sequence (DNA): TGTGCCAGCAGGACAGATCTCGCGAACACCGGGGAGCTGTTTTTT.

In regard to this clone: The sample carries other DNA sequences with the same CDR3. The chain has TRBV15 and TRBJ1-1, with 9 positions matching TRBD1. V trimming: 3 bases; J trimming: 6 bases; junction bases outside the gene matches: 2. The germline V gene has CDR1 LNHNV and CDR2 YYDKDF (reference sequence). This CDR3 has 13 amino acids. DNA for the CDR3: TGTGCCACCAGCAGGGACAGGGGCTCTGAAGCTTTCTTT. It translates to CATSRDRGSEAFF.

This rearrangement joins TRBV7-2 to TRBJ2-1, with 10 positions matching TRBD1. CDR3 length equals 15 residues. Trimming took 0 bases from V and 9 from J; bases not matched to a gene: 5. The V gene's germline CDR1 is SGHTA and CDR2 FQGNSA. DNA of the CDR3: TGTGCCAGCAGCTTAGCCGGGACAGGGGTGAGTGAGCAGTTCTTC. Its translation is CASSLAGTGVSEQFF.

The rearrangement uses TRBV9 and TRBJ2-2; D may be TRBD1 (6 bases). Per germline, CDR1 SGDLS and CDR2 YYNGEE. The CDR3 loop spans 16 amino acids. With 1 base removed from V and 0 bases from J, the gap between germline ends came to 10 bases. CDR3 protein: CASSVMAGANTGELFF. The CDR3 DNA is TGTGCCAGCAGCGTAATGGCAGGGGCGAACACCGGGGAGCTGTTTTTT.